This T cell receptor (beta chain) was retrieved from a study of T cells after posttransplantation cyclophosphamide. General study points: TRB overlap between skin or GI tissue T cells and blood was limited. Later post-transplant blood repertoires were often dominated by donor CD8+ memory clones.

The protocol was immunoSEQ multiplex PCR, while the TCRdb copy is restricted to in-frame clones and leaves out a portion. Here the sample spans 6,500 or so clones, approximately 84% being singletons. The CDR3 extends over 15 amino acids. Trimming removed 4 bases at V and 0 bases at J, with 12 bases between. The germline CDR1 and CDR2 sequences are MGHRA and YSYEKL. Busulfan-fludarabine conditioning, marrow transplant, and cyclophosphamide on days +3 and +4 were administered. For this clone: The antigen is not known.

This chain joins TRBV4-1 and TRBJ1-2; no reliable D call. This clonotype was sampled from a female patient in her forties or fifties who received an allogeneic stem cell transplant from a related donor, was CMV-positive, and had no GVHD. Some T cells may trace back to the graft donor. Source: CD8+ T cells sorted from PBMCs, taken approximately 1,500 days after allogeneic stem cell transplant with posttransplant cyclophosphamide. The chain's CDR3 is CASSRPEKANYGYTF. CDR3 coding DNA: TGCGCCAGCAGCCGCCCCGAGAAAGCTAACTATGGCTACACCTTC.